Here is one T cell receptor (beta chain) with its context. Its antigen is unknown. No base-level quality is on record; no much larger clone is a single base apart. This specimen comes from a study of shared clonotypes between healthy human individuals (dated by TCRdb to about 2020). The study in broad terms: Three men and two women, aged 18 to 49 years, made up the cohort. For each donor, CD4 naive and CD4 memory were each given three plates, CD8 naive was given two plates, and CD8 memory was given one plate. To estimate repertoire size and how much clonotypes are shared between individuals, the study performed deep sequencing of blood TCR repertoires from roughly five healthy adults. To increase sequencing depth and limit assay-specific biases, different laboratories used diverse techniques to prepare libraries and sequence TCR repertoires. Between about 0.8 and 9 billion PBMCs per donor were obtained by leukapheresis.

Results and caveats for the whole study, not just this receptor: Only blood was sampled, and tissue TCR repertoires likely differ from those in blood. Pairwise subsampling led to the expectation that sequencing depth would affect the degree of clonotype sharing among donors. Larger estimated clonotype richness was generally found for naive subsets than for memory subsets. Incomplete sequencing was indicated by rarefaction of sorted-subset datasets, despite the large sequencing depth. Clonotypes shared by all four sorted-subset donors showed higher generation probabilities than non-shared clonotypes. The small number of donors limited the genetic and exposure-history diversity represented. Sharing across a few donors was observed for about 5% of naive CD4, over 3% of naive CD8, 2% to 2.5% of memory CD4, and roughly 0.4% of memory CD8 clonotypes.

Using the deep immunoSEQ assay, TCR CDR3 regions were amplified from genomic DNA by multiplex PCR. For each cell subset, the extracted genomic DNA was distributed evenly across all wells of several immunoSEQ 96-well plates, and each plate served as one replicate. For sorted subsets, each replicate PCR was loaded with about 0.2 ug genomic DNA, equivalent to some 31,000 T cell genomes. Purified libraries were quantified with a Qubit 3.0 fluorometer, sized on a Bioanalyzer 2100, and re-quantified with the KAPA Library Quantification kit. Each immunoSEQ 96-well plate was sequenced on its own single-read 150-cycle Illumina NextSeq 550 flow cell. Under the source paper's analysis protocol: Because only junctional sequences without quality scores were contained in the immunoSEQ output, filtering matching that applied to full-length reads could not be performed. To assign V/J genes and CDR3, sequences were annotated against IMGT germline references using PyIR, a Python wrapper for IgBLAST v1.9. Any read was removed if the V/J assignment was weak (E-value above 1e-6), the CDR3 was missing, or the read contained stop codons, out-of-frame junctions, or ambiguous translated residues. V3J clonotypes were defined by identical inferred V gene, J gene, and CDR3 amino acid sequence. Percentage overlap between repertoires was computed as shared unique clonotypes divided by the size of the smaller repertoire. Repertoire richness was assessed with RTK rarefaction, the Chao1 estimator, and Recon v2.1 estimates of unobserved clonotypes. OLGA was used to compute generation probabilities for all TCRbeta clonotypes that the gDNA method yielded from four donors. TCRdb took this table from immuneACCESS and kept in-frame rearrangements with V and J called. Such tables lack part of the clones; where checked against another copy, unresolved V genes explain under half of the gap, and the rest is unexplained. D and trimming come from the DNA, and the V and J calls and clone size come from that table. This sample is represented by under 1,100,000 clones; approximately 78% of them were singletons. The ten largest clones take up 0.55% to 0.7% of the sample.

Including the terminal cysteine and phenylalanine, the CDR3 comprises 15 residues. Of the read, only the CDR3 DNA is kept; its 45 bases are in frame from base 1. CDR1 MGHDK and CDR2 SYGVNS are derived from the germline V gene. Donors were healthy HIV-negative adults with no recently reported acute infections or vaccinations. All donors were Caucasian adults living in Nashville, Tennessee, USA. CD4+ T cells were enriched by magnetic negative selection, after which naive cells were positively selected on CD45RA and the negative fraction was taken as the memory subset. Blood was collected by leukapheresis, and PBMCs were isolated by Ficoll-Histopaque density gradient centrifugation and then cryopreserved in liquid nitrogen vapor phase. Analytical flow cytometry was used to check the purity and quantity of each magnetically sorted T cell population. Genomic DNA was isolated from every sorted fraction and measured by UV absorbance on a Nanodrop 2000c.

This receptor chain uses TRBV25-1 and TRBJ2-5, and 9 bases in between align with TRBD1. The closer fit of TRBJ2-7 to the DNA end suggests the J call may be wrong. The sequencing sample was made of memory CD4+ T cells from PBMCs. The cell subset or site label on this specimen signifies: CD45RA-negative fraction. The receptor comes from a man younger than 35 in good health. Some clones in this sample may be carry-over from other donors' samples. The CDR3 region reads CASSVGQGTAYEQYF. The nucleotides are TGTGCCAGCAGTGTTGGACAGGGGACGGCGTACGAGCAGTACTTC.